Included here is one T cell receptor beta chain sequence, with context. This CDR3 has 19 residues. These data belong to a study of OX40 agonist ivuxolimab in advanced cancers. Produced via immunoSEQ multiplex PCR; TCRdb's table is partial and in-frame only. The repertoire holds 67,000 or so clones, with 86% as singletons. The sample consisted of CD4+ or CD8+ T cells sorted from blood, taken in a trial of the OX40 agonist ivuxolimab. V usage is TRBV21-1 and J usage is TRBJ2-3; TRBD2 was called by the table and not checked on the DNA. TRBV21-1 constitutes a pseudogene. This sequence was found in an adult with an advanced solid tumor such as melanoma, head and neck, liver or kidney cancer. DNA for the CDR3: TGTGCCAGACGGGACACGTCTAGCGGGGGGGTTGATAGCACAGATACGCAGTATTTT. It codes for CARRDTSSGGVDSTDTQYF.